Detailed here is one T cell receptor beta chain. This entry comes from a study of blood T cell repertoires in COVID-19. About the study: Specimens from acute and convalescent COVID-19 originated in the United States, Italy and Spain. Sample material is recorded as cDNA or gDNA derived from T cells, B-cell-depleted T cells, or PBMCs.

As originally analysed: Quantification of nucleated cells was approximated via reference gene primer amplification. Measured with immunoSEQ multiplex PCR; TCRdb has only the in-frame clones, and not every one. That table is the source of V, J and clone size, and D and trimming were worked out from the DNA. In the table there are tens of thousands of clones, about nine tenths of which are singletons. Sample: peripheral blood. This sequence was found in a woman aged 50 to 60 with acute or convalescent COVID-19.

In DNA form, the CDR3 reads TGTGCCAGCAGCTTGGTAACCCTTTCGAGGTCACCCCTCCACTTT. This translates into CASSLVTLSRSPLHF. The chain carries TRBV5-5 and TRBJ1-6; D not certain. The V end lost 0 bases, the J end lost 10 bases, and 14 bases lay between the germline ends. Germline assignment: CDR1 SGHKS and CDR2 YYEKEE (reference sequence). The CDR3 consists of 15 residues.